These T cell receptor beta chains were read from a single sample in a study of blood T cells in healthy people across ages. Using its own MiXCR run on the 5' RACE reads, TCRdb lists one record per CDR3 protein. The sample has roughly 1 million distinct CDR3 sequences; approximately 25% are singletons. Separately, the same data were catalogued under a study of T cells of mothers and their children.

Sequencing was performed on blood. The source is a girl aged 2-10 years in good health. CDR3s include the opening cysteine and the closing phenylalanine or tryptophan. The D gene is left open where the match is weak. Expanded clones are given a class, and other clones once, few, many or no size at all.

V gene: TRBV7-2; D gene: -; J gene: TRBJ1-2; clone size: -; CDR3 DNA: TGTGCCAGCAGCTTAGTTGCCACAAACTATGGCTACACCTTC; CDR3 protein: CASSLVATNYGYTF
V gene: TRBV12-3/TRBV12-4; D gene: -; J gene: TRBJ2-3; clone size: -; CDR3 DNA: TGTGCCAGCAGTAGTAGCCGGCAGTATTTT; CDR3 protein: CASSSSRQYF
V gene: TRBV6-6; D gene: -; J gene: TRBJ2-7; clone size: once; CDR3 DNA: TGTGCCAGCAGTTACAATTGGGAACGCGGAACCCTGGCGCAGTACTTC; CDR3 protein: CASSYNWERGTLAQYF
V gene: TRBV28; D gene: -; J gene: TRBJ1-5; clone size: few; CDR3 DNA: TGTGCCAGCAGTTTGGCCAATACAGGGTTCGGCAATCAGCCCCAGCATTTT; CDR3 protein: CASSLANTGFGNQPQHF
V gene: TRBV7-6; D gene: -; J gene: TRBJ1-1; clone size: -; CDR3 DNA: TGTGCCAGCAGCCCTCGTGCAGGTTTGAACACTGAAGCTTTCTTT; CDR3 protein: CASSPRAGLNTEAFF
V gene: TRBV20-1; D gene: TRBD2; J gene: TRBJ2-5; clone size: many; CDR3 DNA: TGCAGTGCTGAAGCGGGAGTTCGAGAGACCCAGTACTTC; CDR3 protein: CSAEAGVRETQYF
V gene: TRBV18; D gene: -; J gene: TRBJ2-3; clone size: few; CDR3 DNA: TGTGCCATGCGGACTGAAAGCACAGATACGCAGTATTTT; CDR3 protein: CAMRTESTDTQYF
V gene: TRBV21-1; D gene: -; J gene: TRBJ1-2; clone size: -; CDR3 DNA: TGTGCCAGCAGCAAAGAGCGGGCCTTCCCTCTCGGAGTGGATGGCTACACCTTC; CDR3 protein: CASSKERAFPLGVDGYTF
V gene: TRBV7-9; D gene: -; J gene: TRBJ2-7; clone size: few; CDR3 DNA: TGTGCCAGCATCAGTGGCCACGAGCAGTACTTC; CDR3 protein: CASISGHEQYF
V gene: TRBV3-1; D gene: -; J gene: TRBJ1-1; clone size: -; CDR3 DNA: TGTGCCAGCAGCCCCTACGACATGAACACTGAAGCTTTCTTT; CDR3 protein: CASSPYDMNTEAFF
V gene: TRBV12-3/TRBV12-4; D gene: -; J gene: TRBJ1-6; clone size: -; CDR3 DNA: TGTGCCAGCAGTCTCAGGGCAGGCCCCCTTTGGTCACCCCTCCACTTT; CDR3 protein: CASSLRAGPLWSPLHF
V gene: TRBV4-1; D gene: -; J gene: TRBJ1-6; clone size: -; CDR3 DNA: TGCGCCAGCAGCCAAGAGGGGAGCTCCTATAATTCACCCCTCCACTTT; CDR3 protein: CASSQEGSSYNSPLHF